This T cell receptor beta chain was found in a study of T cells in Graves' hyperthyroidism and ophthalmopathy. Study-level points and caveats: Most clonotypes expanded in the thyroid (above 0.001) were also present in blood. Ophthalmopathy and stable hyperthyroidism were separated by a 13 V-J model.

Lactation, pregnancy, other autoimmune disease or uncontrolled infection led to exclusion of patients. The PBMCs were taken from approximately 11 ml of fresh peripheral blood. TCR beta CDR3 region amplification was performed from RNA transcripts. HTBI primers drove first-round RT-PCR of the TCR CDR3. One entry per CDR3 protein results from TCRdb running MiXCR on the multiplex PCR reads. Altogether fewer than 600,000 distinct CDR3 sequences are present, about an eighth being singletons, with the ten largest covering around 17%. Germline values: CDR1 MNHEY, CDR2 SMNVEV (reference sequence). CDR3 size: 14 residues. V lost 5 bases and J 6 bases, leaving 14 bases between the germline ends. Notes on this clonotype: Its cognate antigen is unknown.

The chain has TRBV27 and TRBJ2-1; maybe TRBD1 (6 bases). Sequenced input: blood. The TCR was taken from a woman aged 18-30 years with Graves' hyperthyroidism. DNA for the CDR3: TGTGCCAGCAGTGCGCGGACAGAGCCCAATGAGCAGTTCTTC. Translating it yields CASSARTEPNEQFF.